A selection of T cell receptor beta chains follows, all from one sample in a study of long-term antiretroviral therapy in people with HIV. Assay: immunoSEQ multiplex PCR; the TCRdb copy retains only in-frame clones and omits some. The table shows around 23,000 clones, with 60% to 80% occurring only once. The specimen was unsorted PBMCs, collected 2.1 years after starting antiretroviral therapy. These receptors were collected from a man younger than 45 with HIV. Both conserved end residues are part of each CDR3. Each record gives: D gene, J gene, V gene, clone size, CDR3 DNA, CDR3 protein. D genes are given only for firm matches. Size tells how often a clone was seen (once, few, many) or the class of an expanded clone, and some rows leave it out.

TRBD1	TRBJ1-4	TRBV5-6	.	TGTGCCAGCAGCTTGCGGACAGGGTGGGGTGAAAAACTGTTTTTT	CASSLRTGWGEKLFF
TRBD1	TRBJ2-1	TRBV27	.	TGTGCCAGCAGTTGGACAGGGTACAATGAGCAGTTCTTC	CASSWTGYNEQFF
TRBD2	TRBJ2-3	TRBV27	once	TGTGCCAGCAGGTTAGCGGGGGGCACAGATACGCAGTATTTT	CASRLAGGTDTQYF
.	TRBJ2-5	TRBV5-4	once	TGTGCCAGCAGTATGCCGCGGGACTACCAAGAGACCCAGTACTTC	CASSMPRDYQETQYF
.	TRBJ1-1	TRBV9	.	TGTGCCAGCAGCGATACAGGGAGATCCACTGAAGCTTTCTTT	CASSDTGRSTEAFF
TRBD1	TRBJ2-7	TRBV5-1	few	TGCGCCAGCAGCTCGACAGGGGGCGTCCACGAGCAGTACTTC	CASSSTGGVHEQYF
TRBD1	TRBJ2-7	TRBV18	.	TGTGCCAGCTCACCGTGGGGACAGGCATCCTACGAGCAGTACTTC	CASSPWGQASYEQYF
TRBD1	TRBJ1-5	TRBV5-1	once	TGCGCCAGCAGCCCAGGACAGGGGGGCCCCAATCAGCCCCAGCATTTT	CASSPGQGGPNQPQHF
TRBD2	TRBJ2-1	TRBV5-1	.	TGCGCCAGCAGCCTCATAGCGGGGGGGCCTTTGGATGAGCAGTTCTTC	CASSLIAGGPLDEQFF
.	TRBJ2-3	TRBV7-2	once	TGTGCCAGCAGCTTACTTTTAGTGAGCACAGATACGCAGTATTTT	CASSLLLVSTDTQYF
TRBD2	TRBJ2-2	TRBV11-3	.	TGTGCCAGCAGCTTAGCTAGCGGGAGCCACGGCGGGGAGCTGTTTTTT	CASSLASGSHGGELFF
TRBD2	TRBJ2-3	TRBV11-2	once	TGTGCCAGCAGCCACTCCACTAGCGGGGGGGCTTATACGCAGTATTTT	CASSHSTSGGAYTQYF
TRBD2	TRBJ2-5	TRBV13	.	TGTGCCAGCAGATCCCTACTAGCGCCCGGAGAGACCCAGTACTTC	CASRSLLAPGETQYF
TRBD1	TRBJ1-2	TRBV6-1	once	TGTGCCAGCAGTGCAGGCAGGGGGGGCTATGGCTACACCTTC	CASSAGRGGYGYTF
TRBD1	TRBJ2-7	TRBV5-8	few	TGTGCCAGCAGCCCGGGACAGGAGGTCTCCTACGAGCAGTACTTC	CASSPGQEVSYEQYF
TRBD1	TRBJ1-1	TRBV4-3	.	TGCGCCAGCAGCCAAGATGCGCTGGGGACAGGGGTACGGAACACTGAAGCTTTCTTT	CASSQDALGTGVRNTEAFF
.	TRBJ2-5	TRBV5-1	.	TGCGCCAGCAGCTTGGGGGCGTCAGGTCGAGGGGATGAGACCCAGTACTTC	CASSLGASGRGDETQYF
.	TRBJ2-7	TRBV14	few	TGTGCCAGCAGTAAACTGACAGGCAGCTACGAGCAGTACTTC	CASSKLTGSYEQYF
.	TRBJ1-6	TRBV11-2	.	TGTGCCAGCAGCCCCACAGGGCCTCTATCACCCCTCCACTTT	CASSPTGPLSPLHF
TRBD2	TRBJ2-1	TRBV9	.	TGTGCCAGCAGCATAGCGGGGGGGTTCTACAATGAGCAGTTCTTC	CASSIAGGFYNEQFF
.	TRBJ1-2	TRBV7-2	once	TGTGCCAGCAGCTCCCACAGGGCCTCTTATGGCTACACCTTC	CASSSHRASYGYTF
TRBD1	TRBJ2-1	TRBV7-3	.	TGTGCCAGCAGCTTAAATAGGGACAGGGTGTGGAATGAGCAGTTCTTC	CASSLNRDRVWNEQFF
.	TRBJ2-2	TRBV7-3	.	TGTGCCAGCAGCTTAAAAACAGGCATCAACACCGGGGAGCTGTTTTTT	CASSLKTGINTGELFF
.	TRBJ2-7	TRBV30	.	TGTGCCTGGAAGTTTTCCTACGAGCAGTACTTC	CAWKFSYEQYF
.	TRBJ1-6	TRBV29-1	few	TGCAGCGTCAGACAAGGGACGAATTCACCCCTCCACTTT	CSVRQGTNSPLHF
.	TRBJ2-5	TRBV19	.	TGTGCCAGTAGTATTCAGGGCCGGGTCGCGCGTCAAGAGACCCAGTACTTC	CASSIQGRVARQETQYF
TRBD1	TRBJ1-2	TRBV7-9	few	TGTGCCAGCCAACAGGGGAACTATGGCTACACCTTC	CASQQGNYGYTF
.	TRBJ1-1	TRBV30	.	TGTGCCTGGAGTGCAGGGTTCAGCGCTTTCTTT	CAWSAGFSAFF
TRBD1	TRBJ1-2	TRBV23-1	.	TGCGCCAGCACTACGACAGGGAGCCGCTATGGCTACACCTTC	CASTTTGSRYGYTF
TRBD1	TRBJ2-7	TRBV5-1	few	TGCGCCAGCAGCTTGGTGAGGACAGGGAACGAGCAGTACTTC	CASSLVRTGNEQYF
.	TRBJ1-6	TRBV6-6	.	TGTGCCAGCAGTTCCGAAGATAATTCACCCCTCCACTTT	CASSSEDNSPLHF
TRBD1	TRBJ2-7	TRBV6-6	few	TGTGCCAGCAGCCTGGGACAGGGCTTCTCCTACGAGCAGTACTTC	CASSLGQGFSYEQYF
.	TRBJ1-2	TRBV25-1	.	TGTGCCAGCAGTGCCTTATCAGAGCACCTCTATGGCTACACCTTC	CASSALSEHLYGYTF
TRBD2	TRBJ2-3	TRBV11-2	.	TGTGCCAGCAGCTTAGGCTCTAAGCGGGAGACCACAGATACGCAGTATTTT	CASSLGSKRETTDTQYF
.	TRBJ2-2	TRBV19	.	TGTGCCAGTAGTATAGACGTCGGAACGAACACCGGGGAGCTGTTTTTT	CASSIDVGTNTGELFF
.	TRBJ2-3	TRBV7-2	once	TGTGCCAGCAGCTTAGCGGGGCGGAGCACAGATACGCAGTATTTT	CASSLAGRSTDTQYF
.	TRBJ2-2	TRBV19	.	TGTGCCAGTAGTATAGTTGGCACCGGGGAGCTGTTTTTT	CASSIVGTGELFF
.	TRBJ2-2	TRBV5-1	.	TGCGCCAGCAGCCCGCGGGACTTGAACACCGGGGAGCTGTTTTTT	CASSPRDLNTGELFF